These T cell receptor beta chains were read from a single sample in a study of OX40 agonist ivuxolimab in advanced cancers. TCRdb's copy holds only in-frame clones and misses some; the assay was immunoSEQ multiplex PCR. The sample carries approximately 76,000 clones, about 82% recorded once. This material consisted of CD4+ or CD8+ T cells sorted from blood, taken in a trial of the OX40 agonist ivuxolimab. The origin of the receptors is an adult with an advanced solid tumor such as melanoma, head and neck, liver or kidney cancer. Each CDR3 is given with its conserved first and last residue.

v_gene: TRBV7-9
j_gene: TRBJ2-7
CDR3aa: CASSSLWAYEQYF

v_gene: TRBV7-8
j_gene: TRBJ1-1
CDR3aa: CASRGTRINTEAFF

v_gene: TRBV13
j_gene: TRBJ2-3
CDR3aa: CASSSPLGTSGGTDTQYF

v_gene: TRBV11-2
j_gene: TRBJ2-5
CDR3aa: CASSSGQGARETQYF

v_gene: TRBV6-5
j_gene: TRBJ2-4
CDR3aa: CASSPLELAKNIQYF

v_gene: TRBV4-1
j_gene: TRBJ2-7
CDR3aa: CASSKLDSTSGASYEQYF

v_gene: TRBV7-8
j_gene: TRBJ2-7
CDR3aa: CASSLSSAATSYEQYF

v_gene: TRBV5-1
j_gene: TRBJ2-7
CDR3aa: CASSLDTSGVYEQYF

v_gene: TRBV18
j_gene: TRBJ2-7
CDR3aa: CASSPPGQGSPYEQYF

v_gene: TRBV5-1
j_gene: TRBJ2-7
CDR3aa: CASSSGRTGSSYEQYF

v_gene: TRBV10-3
j_gene: TRBJ2-2
CDR3aa: CAISGLGTGVTGELFF

v_gene: TRBV30
j_gene: TRBJ1-2
CDR3aa: CAWSVKGSYGYTF

v_gene: TRBV25-1
j_gene: TRBJ2-5
CDR3aa: CASSWRMGETQYF

v_gene: TRBV28
j_gene: TRBJ1-3
CDR3aa: CASSLQGGNTIYF

v_gene: TRBV7-3
j_gene: TRBJ2-2
CDR3aa: CASSLNTASGMTGELFF

v_gene: TRBV11-2
j_gene: TRBJ2-1
CDR3aa: CASSLPGISEQFF

v_gene: TRBV5-1
j_gene: TRBJ1-5
CDR3aa: CASRTGPNQPQHF

v_gene: TRBV28
j_gene: TRBJ2-1
CDR3aa: CASSSTGRSNFNGQFF

v_gene: TRBV12-5
j_gene: TRBJ1-1
CDR3aa: CASGFWGGQRNTEAFF

v_gene: TRBV10-3
j_gene: TRBJ2-7
CDR3aa: CAITLEQGAEQYF

v_gene: TRBV27
j_gene: TRBJ2-7
CDR3aa: CASSSPPYEQYF

v_gene: TRBV19
j_gene: TRBJ1-5
CDR3aa: CASSTTTGGNGQPQHF

v_gene: TRBV11-2
j_gene: TRBJ2-7
CDR3aa: CASSSDYSYEQYF

v_gene: TRBV2
j_gene: TRBJ2-7
CDR3aa: CASSKTREGEQYF

v_gene: TRBV7-2
j_gene: TRBJ1-2
CDR3aa: CASRDGGYTNYGYTF

v_gene: TRBV11-2
j_gene: TRBJ2-5
CDR3aa: CASSQARETQYF

v_gene: TRBV6-1
j_gene: TRBJ1-3
CDR3aa: CASSHPTRSGNTIYF

v_gene: TRBV14
j_gene: TRBJ1-5
CDR3aa: CASSQSLRDRVNSNQPQHF

v_gene: TRBV29-1
j_gene: TRBJ2-7
CDR3aa: CSVVRTDTYEQYF

v_gene: TRBV7-2
j_gene: TRBJ1-2
CDR3aa: CASSSADGGYGYTF

v_gene: TRBV5-5
j_gene: TRBJ2-7
CDR3aa: CASSYRQGVYEQYF

v_gene: TRBV10-3
j_gene: TRBJ2-5
CDR3aa: CAIRNGGNRETQYF

v_gene: TRBV19
j_gene: TRBJ1-3
CDR3aa: CASSILAPTGNTIYF

v_gene: TRBV10-3
j_gene: TRBJ2-2
CDR3aa: CAISETGGSELFF

v_gene: TRBV6-6
j_gene: TRBJ1-1
CDR3aa: CASLRGGEAFF

v_gene: TRBV7-8
j_gene: TRBJ1-5
CDR3aa: CASSMTGRSNQPQHF

v_gene: TRBV5-1
j_gene: TRBJ1-2
CDR3aa: CASSPGTGDYGYTF

v_gene: TRBV5-5
j_gene: TRBJ1-2
CDR3aa: CASSLSQAPYGYTF

v_gene: TRBV27
j_gene: TRBJ1-1
CDR3aa: CASSFKDPAGNTEAFF

v_gene: TRBV6-1
j_gene: TRBJ2-7
CDR3aa: CASRRQRSAYEQYF

v_gene: TRBV15
j_gene: TRBJ2-1
CDR3aa: CATSRDSGLHNEQFF

v_gene: TRBV5-6
j_gene: TRBJ2-5
CDR3aa: CASSPWTSGETQYF

v_gene: TRBV7-6
j_gene: TRBJ2-1
CDR3aa: CASSLSGGNNEQFF

v_gene: TRBV6-5
j_gene: TRBJ2-1
CDR3aa: CASSTRDRGVYEQFF

v_gene: TRBV21-1
j_gene: TRBJ2-3
CDR3aa: CASSKAREKGASITDTQYF

v_gene: TRBV14
j_gene: TRBJ1-1
CDR3aa: CASSHGSQAFF

v_gene: TRBV10-3
j_gene: TRBJ2-3
CDR3aa: CATNLGTSADTQYF